This T cell receptor (beta chain) derives from a study of cytotoxic CD8 clonotypes in ibrutinib-treated CLL (dated by TCRdb to the early 2020s). Context from the whole study: In this cohort, about 16 patients were treatment-naive and ten to eleven were relapsed/refractory, while some 18 had unmutated IGHV. Partial responses were observed in 24 patients and complete responses in 2; after a median follow-up of around 64 months, remission was maintained in roughly 15 patients and progression was observed in roughly 12. The response samples were drawn at a median of 12 months into treatment, with a range of roughly 6 to 36 months. An average of approximately 260,000 productive templates and tens of thousands of productive rearrangements was obtained per sample. Longitudinal samples were obtainable from about 30% of the roughly 90 participants in the trial. Cryopreserved peripheral blood mononuclear cells were obtained prior to treatment, at the time of response, and at either disease progression or sustained remission.

Only a few counts were recorded for this clone. No antigen is known for it. No much larger clone is present one base from it, and per-base qualities are unavailable. Paper-wide results and their limitations: Public clonotypes were found to be uncommon and were observed to contract or remain stable during treatment; the increase in clonality was shown to reflect expansion of private clonotypes at ibrutinib response. At baseline, clonality was higher than in age-matched healthy donors and showed a strong correlation with circulating CD8+ T-cell counts. Clonality rose at ibrutinib response, remained stable during sustained remission, and dropped back toward baseline at progression. Sampling times were not matched between patients in sustained remission and patients whose disease was progressing, and lymph node repertoires were not examined.

A MiSeq instrument was used for deep resolution sequencing, which targeted depths ranging from 1 in 1 million up to 1 in 200,000 T cells, with coverage averaging 10x for each clonotype. The immunoSEQ hsTCRB Kit was used to generate TCR beta libraries. In the source study's methods: ImmunoSEQ Data Assistant and ImmunoSEQ Analyzer were used for data analysis, and V, D and J genes were assigned according to IMGT definitions. Clonality, which ranges from 0 to 1, was calculated as one minus the normalized Shannon entropy of productive rearrangement frequencies. Only overrepresented clonotypes making up at least 0.05% of each patient's repertoire were included in the public clonotype analysis. Repertoires from 10 to 15 age-matched healthy donors in immuneACCESS were used as clonality controls. TCRdb carries this immuneACCESS record with in-frame sequences only. Its versions omit some clonotypes, under half of them owing to an unresolved V gene in the studies checked, with the rest unexplained. V and J calls and clone size are those listed in that table; D and trimming were worked out from the DNA. Present in this sample are around 310,000 clones, around four fifths of which were seen just once. Clones ranked in the top ten supply more than 6% of the sample.

For TCR beta library preparation, around 1.8 micrograms of genomic DNA were extracted from the cryopreserved PBMCs. High-throughput TCR beta sequencing was performed on longitudinal blood samples from CLL patients receiving ibrutinib monotherapy. Patients were enrolled in a phase 2 open-label single-center ibrutinib monotherapy trial. This TCR derives from a human donor with chronic lymphocytic leukemia. Sequencing was performed on PBMCs, taken before ibrutinib treatment.

The CDR3 sequence is CASSLGTGGGTEAFF. In nucleotide form, the sequence is TGTGCCAGCAGCTTGGGGACCGGGGGCGGCACTGAAGCTTTCTTT. The chain was built from TRBV5-4 and TRBJ1-1; TRBD1 is a weak D gene call, 6 bases matching. CDR1 and CDR2 (SGHNT, YYREEE) derive from the germline V gene (reference sequence). The V end loses 0 bases and the J end loses 4 bases, and a stretch of 13 bases separates them. The CDR3 runs 15 residues from the cysteine to the phenylalanine. Only the CDR3 part of the read is kept: 45 bases, read in frame from the first base. The full variable domain, with segments outside the CDR3 supplied by the reference TRBV5-4 and TRBJ1-1 proteins, appears as ETGVTQSPTHLIKTRGQQVTLRCSSQSGHNTVSWYQQALGQGPQFIFQYYREEENGRGNFPPRFSGLQFPNYSSELNVNALELDDSALYLCASSLGTGGGTEAFFGQGTRLTVV.